These 18 T cell receptor beta chains share one sample of origin, sequenced in a study of blood T cell repertoires in COVID-19. Data came from immunoSEQ multiplex PCR; TCRdb stores just in-frame clones and leaves some out. The sample has about 140,000 clones; 75% to 85% are singletons. The sample consisted of peripheral blood. The receptor source for this set is a man in his forties or fifties with acute or convalescent COVID-19.

The V and J genes are TRBV10-2 and TRBJ1-2; TRBD1 is a possible D gene (5 bases). V lost 3 bases, J lost 13 bases, and 21 bases lay in between. CDR1 is WSHSY and CDR2 is SAAADI in the germline V gene. The CDR3 is made up of 14 amino acids. CDR3 DNA sequence: TGCGCCAGCAGTGACTTTGGGGCAGGCCAGAGTTGCACCTTC. The encoded protein is CASSDFGAGQSCTF.

The table lists this clone with a count of one. V and J are TRBV30 and TRBJ1-1, with D perhaps matching TRBD1 (6 bases). V was trimmed by 0 bases and J by 7 bases, leaving 9 bases between them. The CDR3 covers 12 residues. Germline V gene lookup returns CDR1 GTSNPN and CDR2 SVGIG (reference sequence). CDR3 loop: CAWSVSTGEAFF. The CDR3, as DNA: TGTGCCTGGAGTGTGTCGACAGGTGAAGCTTTCTTT.

V is TRBV18 and J is TRBJ2-5, with no clear D. Between the trimmed V and J ends, which lost 3 bases and 4 bases, there was a span of 9 bases. Germline-derived CDR1 and CDR2 are KGHSH and LQKENI. The CDR3 runs to 13 residues. The CDR3 is CASSPHSRETQYF. In DNA form, the CDR3 reads TGTGCCAGCTCACCGCATAGCCGAGAGACCCAGTACTTC. Variable domain in full (rest from reference TRBV18 and TRBJ2-5): NAGVMQNPRHLVRRRGQEARLRCSPMKGHSHVYWYRQLPEEGLKFMVYLQKENIIDESGMPKERFSAEFPKEGPSILRIQQVVRGDSAAYFCASSPHSRETQYFGPGTRLLVL.

The V call is TRBV13, the J call TRBJ1-3; TRBD1 might be the D (6 bases). The germline CDR1 and CDR2 sequences are PRHDT and FYEKMQ (reference sequence). CDR3 length equals 16 residues. Trimming left V 0 bases short and J 4 bases short, with 13 bases between. CDR3 nucleotide sequence: TGTGCCAGCAGCTTAGGCCTGACAGGTCAAGGAAACACCATATATTTT. This gives the protein CASSLGLTGQGNTIYF.

V is TRBV9 and J is TRBJ1-2; 7 nucleotides agree with TRBD1. CDR1 and CDR2 (germline): SGDLS, YYNGEE. The CDR3 sequence is 15 residues long. V lost 3 bases, J lost 0 bases, and 5 bases stayed unmatched. CDR3 in DNA: TGTGCCAGCAGCGAGAGGACAGGAGCTAACTATGGCTACACCTTC. Translating it yields CASSERTGANYGYTF.

The V and J genes are TRBV27 and TRBJ1-1; D is ambiguous. CDR3 size: 16 residues. Per germline, CDR1 MNHEY and CDR2 SMNVEV (reference sequence). Trimming took off 0 bases at V and 4 bases at J, with 15 bases between the two ends. The CDR3, as DNA: TGTGCCAGCAGTTTATCGGCTCGGGGAGTTCGCACTGAAGCTTTCTTT. It is translated as CASSLSARGVRTEAFF.

This clone was recorded only once. J is TRBJ2-7 and V is TRBV27; TRBD2 matches at 13 bases. The V gene end was trimmed by 4 bases and the J gene end by 2 bases; junction bases not matched to a gene: 2. The CDR3 consists of 15 residues. CDR1 is MNHEY and CDR2 is SMNVEV in the germline V gene (reference sequence). CDR3 DNA: TGTGCCAGCAGTTATGGGACTAGCGGGACCTACGAGCAGTACTTC. Protein: CASSYGTSGTYEQYF.

The chain recombines TRBV7-9 with TRBJ2-5; TRBD2 matches 13 bases. CDR1 SEHNR and CDR2 FQNEAQ come from the germline V gene (reference sequence). The V and J ends lost 4 bases and 5 bases, in that order; junction bases with no gene match: 7. CDR3 size: 16 residues. The CDR3 loop reads CASSSSGTSGTETQYF. CDR3 sequence (DNA): TGTGCCAGCAGCTCGTCCGGGACTAGCGGGACGGAGACCCAGTACTTC.

V is TRBV9 and J is TRBJ1-2; D possibly corresponds to TRBD1 (6 bases). This CDR3 comprises 15 residues. Trimming stripped 0 bases from V and 3 bases from J, with 12 bases between. Germline values: CDR1 SGDLS, CDR2 YYNGEE. The DNA for the CDR3 is TGTGCCAGCAGCGTAGAGCAGGGGCGACACTATGGCTACACCTTC. Translation gives CASSVEQGRHYGYTF. Drawing the rest from reference TRBV9 and TRBJ1-2, the complete variable domain is DSGVTQTPKHLITATGQRVTLRCSPRSGDLSVYWYQQSLDQGLQFLIQYYNGEERAKGNILERFSAQQFPDLHSELNLSSLELGDSALYFCASSVEQGRHYGYTFGSGTRLTVV.

The rearrangement links TRBV5-1 to TRBJ2-7; 9 bases are a match to TRBD2. Per the germline V gene, CDR1 is SGHRS and CDR2 is YFSETQ. There are 15 residues in the CDR3. The ends lost 6 bases at V and 6 bases at J; junction bases unmatched: 13. CDR3 residues: CASTRTSVTWSEQYF. The CDR3 region has the DNA TGCGCCAGCACTAGGACTAGCGTGACTTGGAGCGAGCAGTACTTC.

The chain is built from TRBV10-3 and TRBJ2-7, with 10 bases fitting TRBD2. V dropped 0 bases and J dropped 2; count of bases not matched to a gene: 1. CDR1 is ENHRY and CDR2 is SYGVKD in the germline V gene. The CDR3 totals 15 residues. CDR3 DNA: TGTGCCATCAGTGAGTCCCTAGCGGGAGCCTACGAGCAGTACTTC. It codes for CAISESLAGAYEQYF.

The chain carries TRBV4-1 and TRBJ2-7, with 7 bases matching TRBD1. Germline V gene sequence: CDR1 MGHRA, CDR2 YSYEKL. The CDR3 has 16 amino acids. The V and J ends lost 1 base and 4 bases, in that order; junction bases with no gene match: 10. CDR3 amino acids: CASSQGPGDRMYEQYF. The CDR3 coding sequence is TGCGCCAGCAGCCAAGGCCCAGGGGACAGAATGTACGAGCAGTACTTC.

The chain links TRBV2 to TRBJ2-7; possible D gene TRBD2, 6 bases. Between the trimmed V and J ends, which lost 8 bases and 6 bases, there was a span of 14 bases. CDR3 length: 12 residues. Germline V gene lookup returns CDR1 SNHLY and CDR2 FYNNEI. The CDR3 is CASGGMRSEQYF. CDR3 sequence (DNA): TGTGCCAGCGGGGGGATGAGGAGCGAGCAGTACTTC.

The rearrangement links TRBV13 to TRBJ1-2, with TRBD1 matching over 9 bases. Trimming removed 6 bases from V and 2 bases from J; junction bases left unmatched: 1. The CDR3 extends over 13 amino acids. Germline V gives CDR1 PRHDT, CDR2 FYEKMQ (reference sequence). For the CDR3, the DNA is TGTGCCAGCAGTGGACAGGGGAACTATGGCTACACCTTC. This sequence encodes CASSGQGNYGYTF.

This sequence joins TRBV24-1 and TRBJ2-1; 10 positions agree with TRBD2. The ends lost 3 bases at V and 6 bases at J; junction bases unmatched: 10. From germline, CDR1 is KGHDR and CDR2 SFDVKD. This CDR3 has 17 residues. The CDR3 region is CATSDPERGGDSNEQFF. In DNA form, the CDR3 reads TGTGCCACCAGTGATCCCGAGCGGGGGGGGGACTCCAATGAGCAGTTCTTC.

This clone was seen once. The chain joins TRBV2 to TRBJ1-5; a weak D match, TRBD1 (6 bases). This CDR3 region has 16 residues. The germline V gene encodes CDR1 SNHLY and CDR2 FYNNEI. V gave up 5 bases and J gave up 3 bases, with 17 bases separating them. DNA for the CDR3: TGTGCCAGCAGTCCCTGGCCAGGGGCCATCAATCAGCCCCAGCATTTT. This gives the protein CASSPWPGAINQPQHF.

V and J are TRBV28 and TRBJ1-5; D is possibly TRBD1 (5 bases). The germline V and J ends were trimmed by 6 bases and 0 bases, with 18 bases remaining between them. This CDR3 spans 17 amino acids. Germline loops: CDR1 MDHEN, CDR2 SYDVKM. The CDR3 coding sequence is TGTGCCAGCAGCGAGGGGAGGGGCTCGGGTAGCAATCAGCCCCAGCATTTT. It translates to CASSEGRGSGSNQPQHF.

The chain has TRBV18 and TRBJ2-5; 9 nucleotides line up with TRBD1. In germline, CDR1 is KGHSH, CDR2 LQKENI. This CDR3 is built from 14 residues. The V gene end was trimmed by 6 bases and the J gene end by 2 bases; junction bases not matched to a gene: 4. CDR3 region: CASSQGQGQETQYF. CDR3 in DNA: TGTGCCAGCTCTCAAGGACAGGGGCAAGAGACCCAGTACTTC.